This passage covers 15 T cell receptor beta chains from one sample sequenced in a study of T cell responses to AZD1222 COVID-19 vaccine. Repertoires were generated with immunoSEQ multiplex PCR, while TCRdb's copy carries only in-frame clones and drops some. The table records 70,000 to 90,000 clones, roughly 88% of them present only once. The sample was peripheral blood, taken 28 days after the second AZD1222 dose. The receptors come from an adult who received the AZD1222 COVID-19 vaccine.

The CDR3 is CASSPRAPSGATDTQYF. Here the CDR3 DNA reads TGTGCCAGCAGCCCCCGCGCCCCTAGCGGGGCCACAGATACGCAGTATTTT. The rearrangement links TRBV7-2 to TRBJ2-3, with TRBD2 identical over 9 bases. V dropped 5 bases and J dropped 2; count of bases not matched to a gene: 11. The germline gives CDR1 SGHTA, CDR2 FQGNSA. The CDR3 loop spans 17 amino acids.

This clone showed up just a few times. This sequence joins TRBV6-2 or TRBV6-3 and TRBJ1-5; TRBD1 is a possible D gene (5 bases). Germline lookup yields CDR1 MNHEY and CDR2 SVGEGT. This CDR3 region has 14 residues. V was trimmed by 2 bases and J by 3 bases, leaving 8 bases between them. CDR3 loop: CASSYEGPNQPQHF. The CDR3 nucleotides read TGTGCCAGCAGTTACGAGGGACCCAATCAGCCCCAGCATTTT.

V is TRBV7-6 and J is TRBJ2-3; the D gene could be TRBD1 or TRBD2 (5 bases each). The CDR3 is 17 amino acids. V gave up 5 bases and J gave up 0 bases, with 18 bases separating them. Germline-derived CDR1 and CDR2 are SGHVS and FNYEAQ. The CDR3 DNA reads as TGTGCCAGCAGCCCCAACACGAGGGGTAGTAGCACAGATACGCAGTATTTT. This translates into CASSPNTRGSSTDTQYF.

The V call is TRBV6-2 or TRBV6-3, the J call TRBJ2-7, with 11 bases matching TRBD2. Germline loops: CDR1 MNHEY, CDR2 SVGEGT. The CDR3 extends over 15 amino acids. Germline trimming cut 5 bases from V and 0 bases from J; bases unmatched to any gene: 3. CDR3 DNA sequence: TGTGCCAGCAGTCGAGGACTAGCGGGCTCCTACGAGCAGTACTTC. Translated: CASSRGLAGSYEQYF.

This chain links TRBV6-6 with TRBJ1-1, with D unclear. Trimming removed 5 bases from V and 8 bases from J, with 9 bases in between. Germline assignment: CDR1 MNHNY and CDR2 SVGAGI (reference sequence). There are 11 residues in the CDR3. CDR3 sequence reads: CASSRETEAFF. CDR3 bases: TGTGCCAGCAGTCGCGAGACAGAAGCTTTCTTT.

This chain joins TRBV7-3 and TRBJ1-4; TRBD1 matches at 8 bases. With V trimmed by 1 base and J by 6 bases, 1 base remained unmatched. This CDR3 is 14 amino acids long. Germline CDR1 reads SGHTA; CDR2 reads FQGTGA. DNA of the CDR3: TGTGCCAGCAGCTTAAAGGACAGGGATGAAAAACTGTTTTTT. Protein: CASSLKDRDEKLFF.

This rearrangement joins TRBV13 to TRBJ2-2, with TRBD2 matching over 9 bases. This CDR3 contains 16 residues. Germline trimming cut 4 bases from V and 3 bases from J; bases unmatched to any gene: 6. CDR1 and CDR2 (germline): PRHDT, FYEKMQ (reference sequence). CDR3 in amino acids: CASSSAVAGDTGELFF. Here the CDR3 DNA reads TGTGCCAGCAGCTCGGCGGTAGCGGGAGACACCGGGGAGCTGTTTTTT.

This clone showed up just once. The V and J genes are TRBV19 and TRBJ2-7; 14 positions agree with TRBD2. V shed 4 bases, J shed 2 bases, and the junction held 4 bases outside the gene matches. Germline CDR1 and CDR2: LNHDA and SQIVND (reference sequence). CDR3 size: 16 residues. CDR3 residues: CASSTRLAGGTYEQYF. Here the CDR3 DNA reads TGTGCCAGTAGTACAAGACTAGCGGGAGGGACCTACGAGCAGTACTTC. The entire variable domain, with the rest obtained from reference TRBV19 and TRBJ2-7, is as follows: DGGITQSPKYLFRKEGQNVTLSCEQNLNHDAMYWYRQDPGQGLRLIYYSQIVNDFQKGDIAEGYSVSREKKESFPLTVTSAQKNPTAFYLCASSTRLAGGTYEQYFGPGTRLTVT.

This chain joins TRBV2 and TRBJ1-2; D is unresolved. V dropped 3 bases and J dropped 4 bases, with 9 bases sitting between them. Germline V CDR1 and CDR2: SNHLY, FYNNEI. CDR3 length equals 13 residues. As DNA, the CDR3 is TGTGCCAGCAGTGAGCACGAGGTCTATGGCTACACCTTC. Its translation: CASSEHEVYGYTF.

The genes are TRBV11-1 and TRBJ2-7, with D unclear. Trimming took 3 bases from V and 4 from J, leaving 10 bases between them. The V gene's germline CDR1 is SGHAT and CDR2 FQDESV (reference sequence). This CDR3 has 13 amino acids. The CDR3 nucleotides are TGTGCCAGCAGCTTGGGCCTGGTATACGAGCAGTACTTC. It specifies CASSLGLVYEQYF.

This rearrangement joins TRBV27 to TRBJ2-7; possible D gene TRBD1, 6 bases. With 5 bases removed from V and 2 bases from J, the gap between germline ends came to 7 bases. The CDR3 length is 12 residues. Germline V CDR1 and CDR2: MNHEY, SMNVEV (reference sequence). The CDR3 DNA sequence: TGTGCCAGCAGTAGGGACACCTACGAGCAGTACTTC. Its protein product is CASSRDTYEQYF.

The rearrangement joins TRBV11-3 to TRBJ2-3; D is unresolved. There are 14 residues in the CDR3. Germline loops: CDR1 SGHNT, CDR2 YENEEA. V was cut by 5 bases and J by 5 bases, with 14 bases left in between. CDR3 residues: CASSPGRLVDTQYF. CDR3 DNA: TGTGCCAGCAGCCCAGGTCGTCTGGTAGATACGCAGTATTTT.

This chain joins TRBV18 and TRBJ1-6, with no clear D. The CDR3 has 13 amino acids. The V and J ends lost 2 bases and 7 bases respectively, with 6 bases between them. CDR1 and CDR2 from the germline V gene are KGHSH and LQKENI. The DNA for the CDR3 is TGTGCCAGCTCACCATTGAGGAATTCACCCCTCCACTTT. It codes for CASSPLRNSPLHF.

The chain joins TRBV12-3 or TRBV12-4 to TRBJ2-5; D gene ambiguous. Trimming removed 3 bases at V and 3 bases at J, with 2 bases between. The CDR3 has 11 residues. CDR3 sequence: CASSFKETQYF. CDR3 coding DNA: TGTGCCAGCAGTTTCAAAGAGACCCAGTACTTC.

This chain uses TRBV5-4 with TRBJ1-5, with D unresolved. The V end lost 0 bases, the J end lost 0 bases, and 4 bases lay between the germline ends. Germline-derived CDR1 and CDR2 are SGHNT and YYREEE (reference sequence). The CDR3 length is 14 residues. Here the CDR3 DNA reads TGTGCCAGCAGCTTGGGGGGTAGCAATCAGCCCCAGCATTTT. Its protein product is CASSLGGSNQPQHF.